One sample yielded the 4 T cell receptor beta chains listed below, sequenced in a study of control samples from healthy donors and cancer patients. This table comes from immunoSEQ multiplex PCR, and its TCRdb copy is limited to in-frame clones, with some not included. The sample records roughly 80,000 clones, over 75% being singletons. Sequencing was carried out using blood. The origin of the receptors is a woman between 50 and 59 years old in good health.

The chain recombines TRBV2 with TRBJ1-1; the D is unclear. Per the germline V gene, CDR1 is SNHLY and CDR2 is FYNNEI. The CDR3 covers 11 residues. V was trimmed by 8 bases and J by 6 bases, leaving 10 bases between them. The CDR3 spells CASSYRAEAFF. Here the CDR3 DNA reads TGTGCCAGCTCTTACCGGGCTGAAGCTTTCTTT. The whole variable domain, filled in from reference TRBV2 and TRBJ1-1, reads EPEVTQTPSHQVTQMGQEVILRCVPISNHLYFYWYRQILGQKVEFLVSFYNNEISEKSEIFDDQFSVERPDGSNFTLKIRSTKLEDSAMYFCASSYRAEAFFGQGTRLTVV.

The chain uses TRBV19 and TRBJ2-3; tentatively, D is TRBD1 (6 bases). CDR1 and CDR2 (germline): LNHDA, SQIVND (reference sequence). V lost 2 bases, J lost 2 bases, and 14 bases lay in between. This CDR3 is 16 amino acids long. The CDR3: CASSINPGAATDTQYF. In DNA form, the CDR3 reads TGTGCCAGTAGTATAAATCCAGGGGCGGCCACAGATACGCAGTATTTT.

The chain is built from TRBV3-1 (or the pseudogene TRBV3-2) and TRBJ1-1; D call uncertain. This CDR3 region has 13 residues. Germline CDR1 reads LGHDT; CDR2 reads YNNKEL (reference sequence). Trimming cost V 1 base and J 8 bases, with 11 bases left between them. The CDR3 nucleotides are TGTGCCAGCAGCCAAGGACATAAGGAAGAAGCTTTCTTT. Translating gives CASSQGHKEEAFF.

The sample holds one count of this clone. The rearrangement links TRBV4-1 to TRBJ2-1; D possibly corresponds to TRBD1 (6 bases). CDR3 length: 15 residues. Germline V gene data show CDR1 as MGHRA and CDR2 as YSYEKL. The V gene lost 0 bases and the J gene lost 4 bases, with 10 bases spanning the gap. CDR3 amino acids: CASSQDIQGYNEQFF. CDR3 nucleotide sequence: TGCGCCAGCAGCCAAGATATACAGGGATACAATGAGCAGTTCTTC.